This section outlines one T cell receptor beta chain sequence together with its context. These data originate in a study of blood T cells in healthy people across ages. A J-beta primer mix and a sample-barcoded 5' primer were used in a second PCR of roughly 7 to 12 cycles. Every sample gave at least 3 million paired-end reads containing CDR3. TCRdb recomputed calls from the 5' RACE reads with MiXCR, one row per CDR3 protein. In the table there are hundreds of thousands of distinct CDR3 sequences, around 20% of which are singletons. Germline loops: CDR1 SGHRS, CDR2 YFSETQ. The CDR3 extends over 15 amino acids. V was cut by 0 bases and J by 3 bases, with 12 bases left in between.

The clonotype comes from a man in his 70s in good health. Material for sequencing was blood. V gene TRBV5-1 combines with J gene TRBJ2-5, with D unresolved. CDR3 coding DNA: TGCGCCAGCAGCTTGGGTCGGCCGACAAAAGAGACCCAGTACTTC. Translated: CASSLGRPTKETQYF.